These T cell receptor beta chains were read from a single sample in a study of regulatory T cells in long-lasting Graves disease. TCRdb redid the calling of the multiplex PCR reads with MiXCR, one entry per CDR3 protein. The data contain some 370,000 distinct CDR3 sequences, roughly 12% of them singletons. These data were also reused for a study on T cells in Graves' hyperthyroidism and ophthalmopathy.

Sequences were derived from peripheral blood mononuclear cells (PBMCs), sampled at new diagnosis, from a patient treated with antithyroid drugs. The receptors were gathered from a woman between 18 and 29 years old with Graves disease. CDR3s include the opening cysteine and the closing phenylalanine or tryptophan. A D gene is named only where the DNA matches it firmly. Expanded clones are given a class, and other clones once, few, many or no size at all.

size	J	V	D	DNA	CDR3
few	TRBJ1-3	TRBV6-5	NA	TGTGCCAGCAGTTACATGGGGAGCTCTGGAAACACCATATATTTT	CASSYMGSSGNTIYF
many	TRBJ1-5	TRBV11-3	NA	TGTGCCAGCAGCTGGGCCCCGGCAGCTAATCAGCCCCAGCATTTT	CASSWAPAANQPQHF
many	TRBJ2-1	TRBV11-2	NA	TGTGCCAGCAGCTCGTCCCCGGGACTCACCAATGAGCAGTTCTTC	CASSSSPGLTNEQFF
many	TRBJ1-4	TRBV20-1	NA	TGCAGTGCTCCACAGGCGGCTAATGAAAAACTGTTTTTT	CSAPQAANEKLFF
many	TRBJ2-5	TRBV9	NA	TGTGCCAGCAGCGTGACGTCCGGGGGAGTAGAGACCCAGTACTTC	CASSVTSGGVETQYF
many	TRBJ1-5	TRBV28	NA	TGTGCCAGCAGTTTATCGGGGAGGGGACGTAGCAATCAGCCCCAGCATTTT	CASSLSGRGRSNQPQHF
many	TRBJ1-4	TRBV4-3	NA	TGCGCCAGCAGCCAAGAGCGGGGGCGCGGTGAAAAACTGTTTTTT	CASSQERGRGEKLFF
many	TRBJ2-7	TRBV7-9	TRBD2	TGTGCCAGCAGCCGGGACAGAACTAGCGGGGCCAACTACGAGCAGTACTTC	CASSRDRTSGANYEQYF
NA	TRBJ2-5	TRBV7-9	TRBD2	TGTGCCAGCAGCTTAAGGCGGAATTGGGGGGGGACCCAGTACTTC	CASSLRRNWGGTQYF
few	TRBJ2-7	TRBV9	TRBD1	TGTGCCAGCAGCGCCGAGGACAGGGGAGGATACGAGCAGTACTTC	CASSAEDRGGYEQYF
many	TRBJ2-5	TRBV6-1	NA	TGTGCCAGCACCTCCGCAGGCCTAGAGACCCAGTACTTC	CASTSAGLETQYF
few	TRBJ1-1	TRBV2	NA	TGTGCCAGCACCGGAGGGACTGAAGCTTTCTTT	CASTGGTEAFF
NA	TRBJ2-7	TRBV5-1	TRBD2	TGCGCCAGCAGCTTGGCCGAAGGGCTAGCGGGAGTGGAGCAGTACTTC	CASSLAEGLAGVEQYF
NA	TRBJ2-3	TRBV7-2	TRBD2	TGTGCCAGCAGCACTCAAATAGGACTAGCGGGACTTAATACGCAGTATTTT	CASSTQIGLAGLNTQYF
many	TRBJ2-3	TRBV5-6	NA	TGTGCCAGCAGCCCGACAGGATATGGAGATACGCAGTATTTT	CASSPTGYGDTQYF
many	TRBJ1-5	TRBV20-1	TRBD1	TGCAGTGCTTGGGACAGCCATAGCAATCAGCCCCAGCATTTT	CSAWDSHSNQPQHF
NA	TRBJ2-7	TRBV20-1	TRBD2	TGCAGTGCTCTGAACGGCGGGAGGGTCTACGAGCAGTACTTC	CSALNGGRVYEQYF
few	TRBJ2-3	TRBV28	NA	TGTGCCAGCAGATCCCCTGGGGGCACAGATACGCAGTATTTT	CASRSPGGTDTQYF
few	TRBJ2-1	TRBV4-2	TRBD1	TGTGCCAGCAGCCAATTCCTCGGACAGGGGGCGAACAATGAGCAGTTCTTC	CASSQFLGQGANNEQFF